The clone carrying this TCR beta chain appeared many times. These data belong to a study of CD8+CD57+ T cells in acquired aplastic anemia. Background on the study: Sorted CD4+ and CD8+ cells gave an average of approximately 3.1 ug of DNA.

CDR3 and TCR beta VDJ profiling relied on a genomic DNA template. TCRdb reanalysed the reads using MiXCR and keeps one entry per CDR3 protein. Of 150,000 to 200,000 distinct CDR3 sequences listed, 48% are singletons. CD8+CD57+ cell expansion had been shown by flow cytometry in patients chosen for sequencing. Patients had undergone no therapy by the time their blood was sampled. The CDR3 extends over 13 amino acids. Trimming removed 4 bases at V and 0 bases at J, with 9 bases between. The germline V gene has CDR1 DFQATT and CDR2 SNEGSKA (reference sequence). The receptor's source is a human donor with aplastic anemia. Source material: sorted CD4+, CD8+, or CD8+CD57+ T cells (not recorded which) from PBMCs. The chain combines TRBV20-1 with TRBJ1-2; tentative D call: TRBD1 (5 bases). The DNA of the CDR3 is TGCAGTGCTACCGGGACCTCTAACTATGGCTACACCTTC. Protein sequence: CSATGTSNYGYTF.